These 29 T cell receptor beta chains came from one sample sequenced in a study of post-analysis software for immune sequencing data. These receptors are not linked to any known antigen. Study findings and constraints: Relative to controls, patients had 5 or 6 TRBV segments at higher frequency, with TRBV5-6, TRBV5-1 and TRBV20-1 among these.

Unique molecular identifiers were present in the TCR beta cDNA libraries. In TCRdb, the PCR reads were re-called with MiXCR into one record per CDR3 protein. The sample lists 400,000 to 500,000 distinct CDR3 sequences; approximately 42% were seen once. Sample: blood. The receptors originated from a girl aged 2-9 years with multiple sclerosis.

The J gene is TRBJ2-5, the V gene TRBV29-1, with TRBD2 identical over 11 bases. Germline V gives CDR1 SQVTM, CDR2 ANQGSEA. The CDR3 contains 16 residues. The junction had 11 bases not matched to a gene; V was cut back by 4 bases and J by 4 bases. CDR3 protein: CSVVLAGGPSGETQYF. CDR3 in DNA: TGCAGCGTTGTCCTAGCGGGGGGCCCTTCGGGAGAGACCCAGTACTTC.

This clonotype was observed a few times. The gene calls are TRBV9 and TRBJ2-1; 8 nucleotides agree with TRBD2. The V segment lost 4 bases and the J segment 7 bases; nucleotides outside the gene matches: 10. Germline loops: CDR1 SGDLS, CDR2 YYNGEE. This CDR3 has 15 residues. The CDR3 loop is CASSPPGGADNEQFF. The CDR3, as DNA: TGTGCCAGCAGCCCCCCGGGGGGGGCGGATAATGAGCAGTTCTTC. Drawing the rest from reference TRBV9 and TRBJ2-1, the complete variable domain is DSGVTQTPKHLITATGQRVTLRCSPRSGDLSVYWYQQSLDQGLQFLIQYYNGEERAKGNILERFSAQQFPDLHSELNLSSLELGDSALYFCASSPPGGADNEQFFGPGTRLTVL.

The CDR3 reads CSARDSGGAADTQYF. DNA of the CDR3: TGCAGTGCTAGAGATAGCGGGGGGGCCGCAGATACGCAGTATTTT. The chain uses TRBV20-1 and TRBJ2-3; TRBD2 matches at 11 bases. Germline V gives CDR1 DFQATT, CDR2 SNEGSKA (reference sequence). This CDR3 has 15 amino acids. The ends lost 0 bases at V and 4 bases at J; junction bases unmatched: 3.

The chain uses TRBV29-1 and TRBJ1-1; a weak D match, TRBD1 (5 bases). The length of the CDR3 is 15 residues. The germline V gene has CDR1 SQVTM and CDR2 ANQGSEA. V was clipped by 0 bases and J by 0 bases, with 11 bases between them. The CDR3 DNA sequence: TGCAGCGTTGAAGATGGTGGGGGACTGAACACTGAAGCTTTCTTT. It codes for CSVEDGGGLNTEAFF.

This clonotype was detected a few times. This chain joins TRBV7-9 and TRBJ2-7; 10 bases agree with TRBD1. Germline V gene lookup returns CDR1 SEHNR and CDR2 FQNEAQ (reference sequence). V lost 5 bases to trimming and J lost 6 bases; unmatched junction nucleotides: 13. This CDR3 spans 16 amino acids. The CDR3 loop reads CASSGIIGTGDTEQYF. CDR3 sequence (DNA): TGTGCCAGCAGCGGTATAATCGGGACAGGGGATACCGAGCAGTACTTC.

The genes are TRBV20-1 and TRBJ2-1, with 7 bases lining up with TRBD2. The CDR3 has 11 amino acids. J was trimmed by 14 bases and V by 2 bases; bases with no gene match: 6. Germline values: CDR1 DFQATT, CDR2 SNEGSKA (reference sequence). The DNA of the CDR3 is TGCAGTGCTAGACCCCAGGCGGGAGAGTTCTTC. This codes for CSARPQAGEFF.

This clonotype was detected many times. The CDR3 loop is CASSSGTGSYEQYF. The CDR3 coding sequence is TGTGCCAGCAGCTCCGGTACGGGTTCCTACGAGCAGTACTTC. This chain links TRBV12-3 or TRBV12-4 with TRBJ2-7; D is unclear. The CDR3 totals 14 residues. V shed 6 bases and J shed 1 base, with 13 bases lying between them.

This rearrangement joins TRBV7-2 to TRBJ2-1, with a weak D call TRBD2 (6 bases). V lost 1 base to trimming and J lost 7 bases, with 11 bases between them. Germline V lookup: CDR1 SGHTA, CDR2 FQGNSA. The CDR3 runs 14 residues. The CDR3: CASSLVGLSNEQFF. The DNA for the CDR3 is TGTGCCAGCAGCTTAGTAGGACTATCGAATGAGCAGTTCTTC.

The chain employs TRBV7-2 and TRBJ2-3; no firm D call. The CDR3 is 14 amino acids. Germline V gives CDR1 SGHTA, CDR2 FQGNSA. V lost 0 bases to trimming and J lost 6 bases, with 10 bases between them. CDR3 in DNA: TGTGCCAGCAGCTTAGCGCAAAGTCTTGATACGCAGTATTTT. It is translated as CASSLAQSLDTQYF.

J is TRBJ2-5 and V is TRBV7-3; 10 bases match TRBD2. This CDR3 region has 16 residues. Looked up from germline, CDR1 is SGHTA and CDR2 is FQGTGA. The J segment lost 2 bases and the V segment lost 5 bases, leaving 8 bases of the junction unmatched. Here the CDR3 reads CASSPSGTSVQETQYF. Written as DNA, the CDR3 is TGTGCCAGCAGCCCATCAGGGACTAGCGTACAAGAGACCCAGTACTTC.

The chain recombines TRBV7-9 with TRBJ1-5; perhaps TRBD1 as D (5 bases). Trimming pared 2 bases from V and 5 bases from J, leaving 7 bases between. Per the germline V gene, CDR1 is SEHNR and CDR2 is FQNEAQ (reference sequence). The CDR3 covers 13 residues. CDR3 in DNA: TGTGCCAGCAGCTTAATGGGGGATCAGCCCCAGCATTTT. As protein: CASSLMGDQPQHF. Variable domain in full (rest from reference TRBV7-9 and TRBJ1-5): DTGVSQNPRHKITKRGQNVTFRCDPISEHNRLYWYRQTLGQGPEFLTYFQNEAQLEKSRLLSDRFSAERPKGSFSTLEIQRTEQGDSAMYLCASSLMGDQPQHFGDGTRLSIL.

In DNA, the CDR3 is TGTGCCAGCAGCTTGGGGGGTTCCAGGCCTCGGCTTAACAATGAGCAGTTCTTC. This sequence encodes CASSLGGSRPRLNNEQFF. V gene TRBV5-5 combines with J gene TRBJ2-1; the D is unclear. The CDR3 sequence is 18 residues long. Trimming left V 0 bases short and J 5 bases short, with 21 bases between. Looked up from germline, CDR1 is SGHKS and CDR2 is YYEKEE (reference sequence).

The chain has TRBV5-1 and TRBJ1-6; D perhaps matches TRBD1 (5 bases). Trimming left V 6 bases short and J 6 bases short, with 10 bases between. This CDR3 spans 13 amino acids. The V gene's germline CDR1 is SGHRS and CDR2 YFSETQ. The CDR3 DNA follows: TGCGCCAGCACCGCACAGGTTAATTCACCCCTCCACTTT. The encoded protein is CASTAQVNSPLHF.

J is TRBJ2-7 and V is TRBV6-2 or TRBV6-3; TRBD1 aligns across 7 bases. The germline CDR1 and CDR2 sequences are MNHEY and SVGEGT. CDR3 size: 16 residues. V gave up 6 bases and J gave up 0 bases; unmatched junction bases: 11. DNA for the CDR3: TGTGCCAGCAGCCTATATGGACAGGTCTTCTCCTACGAGCAGTACTTC. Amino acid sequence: CASSLYGQVFSYEQYF.

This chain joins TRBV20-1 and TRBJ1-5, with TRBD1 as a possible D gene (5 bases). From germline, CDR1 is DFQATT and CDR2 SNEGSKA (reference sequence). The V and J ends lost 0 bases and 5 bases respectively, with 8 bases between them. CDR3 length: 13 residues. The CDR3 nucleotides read TGCAGTGCTAGAGAGACAGCTTATCAGCCCCAGCATTTT. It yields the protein CSARETAYQPQHF.

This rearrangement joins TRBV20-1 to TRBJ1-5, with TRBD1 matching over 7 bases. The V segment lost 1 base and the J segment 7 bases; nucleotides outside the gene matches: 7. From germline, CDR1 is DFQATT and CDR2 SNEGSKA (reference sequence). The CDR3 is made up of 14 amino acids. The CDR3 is CSARGQGGKQPQHF. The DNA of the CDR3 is TGCAGTGCTAGAGGGCAGGGGGGGAAGCAGCCCCAGCATTTT.

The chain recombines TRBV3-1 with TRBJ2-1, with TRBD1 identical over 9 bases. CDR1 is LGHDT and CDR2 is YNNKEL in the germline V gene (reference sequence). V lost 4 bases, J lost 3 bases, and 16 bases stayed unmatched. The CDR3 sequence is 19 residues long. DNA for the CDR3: TGTGCCAGCAGCCGAGAAGAGGTAGACAGGGGGGACGTCTACAATGAGCAGTTCTTC. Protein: CASSREEVDRGDVYNEQFF.

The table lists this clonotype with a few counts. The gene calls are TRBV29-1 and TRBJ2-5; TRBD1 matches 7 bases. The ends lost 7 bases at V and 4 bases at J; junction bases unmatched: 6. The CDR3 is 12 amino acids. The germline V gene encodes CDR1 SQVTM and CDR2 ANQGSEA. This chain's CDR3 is CSGQGLGETQYF. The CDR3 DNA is TGCAGCGGACAGGGTTTGGGAGAGACCCAGTACTTC. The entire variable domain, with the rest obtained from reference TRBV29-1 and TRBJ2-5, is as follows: SAVISQKPSRDICQRGTSLTIQCQVDSQVTMMFWYRQQPGQSLTLIATANQGSEATYESGFVIDKFPISRPNLTFSTLTVSNMSPEDSSIYLCSGQGLGETQYFGPGTRLLVL.

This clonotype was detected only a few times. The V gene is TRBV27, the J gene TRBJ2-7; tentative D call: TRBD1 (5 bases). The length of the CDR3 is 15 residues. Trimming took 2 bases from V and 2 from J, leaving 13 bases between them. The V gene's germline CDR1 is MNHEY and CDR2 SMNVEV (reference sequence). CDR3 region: CASSLQSGRAYEQYF. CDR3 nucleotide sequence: TGTGCCAGCAGTTTACAATCGGGCAGGGCCTACGAGCAGTACTTC.

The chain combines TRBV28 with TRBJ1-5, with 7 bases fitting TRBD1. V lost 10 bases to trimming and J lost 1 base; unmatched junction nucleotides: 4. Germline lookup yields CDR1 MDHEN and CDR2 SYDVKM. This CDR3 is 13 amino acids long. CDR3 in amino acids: CATRGSSNQPQHF. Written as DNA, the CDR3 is TGTGCCACCAGGGGGTCCAGCAATCAGCCCCAGCATTTT. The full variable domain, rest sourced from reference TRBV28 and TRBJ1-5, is DVKVTQSSRYLVKRTGEKVFLECVQDMDHENMFWYRQDPGLGLRLIYFSYDVKMKEKGDIPEGYSVSREKKERFSLILESASTNQTSMYLCATRGSSNQPQHFGDGTRLSIL.

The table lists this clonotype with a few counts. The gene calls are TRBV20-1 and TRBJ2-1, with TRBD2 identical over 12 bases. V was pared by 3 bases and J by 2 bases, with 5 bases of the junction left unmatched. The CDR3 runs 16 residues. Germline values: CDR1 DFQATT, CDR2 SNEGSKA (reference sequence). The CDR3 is CSASALAGGTYNEQFF. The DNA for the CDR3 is TGCAGTGCTAGTGCCCTAGCGGGGGGGACCTACAATGAGCAGTTCTTC.

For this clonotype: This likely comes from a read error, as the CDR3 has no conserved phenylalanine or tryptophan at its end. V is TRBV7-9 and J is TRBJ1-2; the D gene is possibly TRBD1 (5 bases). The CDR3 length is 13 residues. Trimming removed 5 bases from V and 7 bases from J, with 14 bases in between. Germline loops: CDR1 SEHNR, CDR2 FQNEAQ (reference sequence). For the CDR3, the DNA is TGTGCCAGCAGCCACGACAGTACGGGTGGCTACACCTTG. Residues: CASSHDSTGGYTL.

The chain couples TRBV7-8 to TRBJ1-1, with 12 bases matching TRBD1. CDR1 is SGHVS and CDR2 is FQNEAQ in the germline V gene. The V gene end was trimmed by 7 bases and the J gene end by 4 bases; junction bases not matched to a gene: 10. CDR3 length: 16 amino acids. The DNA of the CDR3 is TGTGCCAGCACCTCGGGGACAGGGGGCTACTTCACTGAAGCTTTCTTT. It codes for CASTSGTGGYFTEAFF.

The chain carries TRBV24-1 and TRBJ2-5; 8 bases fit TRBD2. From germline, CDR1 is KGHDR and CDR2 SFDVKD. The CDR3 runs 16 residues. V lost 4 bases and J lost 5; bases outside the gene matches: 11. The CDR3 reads CATSDPGLADGETQYF. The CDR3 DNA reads TGTGCCACCAGTGACCCTGGACTAGCTGACGGGGAGACCCAGTACTTC.

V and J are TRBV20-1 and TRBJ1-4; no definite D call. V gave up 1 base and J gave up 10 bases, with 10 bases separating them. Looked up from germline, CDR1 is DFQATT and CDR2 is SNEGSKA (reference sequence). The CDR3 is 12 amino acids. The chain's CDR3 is CSARVQAGKLFF. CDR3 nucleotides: TGCAGTGCTAGAGTCCAGGCTGGAAAACTGTTTTTT.

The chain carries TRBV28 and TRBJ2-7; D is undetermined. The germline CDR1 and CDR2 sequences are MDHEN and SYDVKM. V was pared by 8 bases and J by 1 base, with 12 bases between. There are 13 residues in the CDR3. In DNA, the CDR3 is TGTGCCAGCGTCCGGGCTTCTTCCTACGAGCAGTACTTC. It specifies CASVRASSYEQYF.

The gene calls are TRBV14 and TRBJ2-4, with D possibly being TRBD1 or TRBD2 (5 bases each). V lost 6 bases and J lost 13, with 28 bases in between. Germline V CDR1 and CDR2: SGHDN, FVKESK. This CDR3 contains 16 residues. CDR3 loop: CASSLIRGSPYNEQYF. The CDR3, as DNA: TGTGCCAGCAGTCTAATACGGGGCTCACCCTACAATGAGCAGTACTTC.

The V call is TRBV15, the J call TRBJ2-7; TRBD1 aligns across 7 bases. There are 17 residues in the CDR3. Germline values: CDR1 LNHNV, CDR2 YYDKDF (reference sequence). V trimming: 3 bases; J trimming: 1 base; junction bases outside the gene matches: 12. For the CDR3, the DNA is TGTGCCACCAGCAGTTACAGGGGCCGGGACGGTTCCTACGAGCAGTACTTC. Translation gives CATSSYRGRDGSYEQYF.

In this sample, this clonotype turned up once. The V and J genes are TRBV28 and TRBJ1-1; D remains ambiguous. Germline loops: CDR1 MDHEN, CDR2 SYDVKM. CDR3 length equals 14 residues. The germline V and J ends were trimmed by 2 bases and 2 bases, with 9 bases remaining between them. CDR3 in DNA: TGTGCCAGCAGTTTACAGGCTTCCAACACTGAAGCTTTCTTT. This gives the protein CASSLQASNTEAFF.